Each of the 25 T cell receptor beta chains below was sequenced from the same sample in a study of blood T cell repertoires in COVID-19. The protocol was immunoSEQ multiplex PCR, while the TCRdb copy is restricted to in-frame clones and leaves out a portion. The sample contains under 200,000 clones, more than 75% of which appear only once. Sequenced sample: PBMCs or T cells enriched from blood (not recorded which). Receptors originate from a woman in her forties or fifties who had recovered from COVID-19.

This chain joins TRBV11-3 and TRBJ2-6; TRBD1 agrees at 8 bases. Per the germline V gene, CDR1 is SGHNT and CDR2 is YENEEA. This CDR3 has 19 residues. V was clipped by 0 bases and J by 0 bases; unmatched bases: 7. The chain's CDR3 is CASSLEMTGAHSGANVLTF. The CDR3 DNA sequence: TGTGCCAGCAGCTTAGAAATGACAGGGGCGCACTCTGGGGCCAACGTCCTGACTTTC.

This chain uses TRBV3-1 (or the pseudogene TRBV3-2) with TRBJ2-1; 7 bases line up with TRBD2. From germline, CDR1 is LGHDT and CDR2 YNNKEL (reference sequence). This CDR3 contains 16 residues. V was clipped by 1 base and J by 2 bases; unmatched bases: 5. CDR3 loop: CASSQAGLAAYNEQFF. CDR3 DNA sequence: TGTGCCAGCAGCCAAGCGGGTCTAGCGGCCTACAATGAGCAGTTCTTC.

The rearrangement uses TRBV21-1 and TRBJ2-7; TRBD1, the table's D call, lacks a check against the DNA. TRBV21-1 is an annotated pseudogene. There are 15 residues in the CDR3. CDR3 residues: CASSKDLGGRWEQYF. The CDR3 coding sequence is TGTGCCAGCAGCAAAGATTTAGGGGGACGGTGGGAGCAGTACTTC.

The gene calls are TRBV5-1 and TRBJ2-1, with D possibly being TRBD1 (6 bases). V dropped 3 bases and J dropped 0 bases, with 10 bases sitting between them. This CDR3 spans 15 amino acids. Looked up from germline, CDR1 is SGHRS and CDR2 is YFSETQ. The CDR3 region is CASSWMGASYNEQFF. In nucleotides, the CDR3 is TGCGCCAGCAGCTGGATGGGGGCCTCCTACAATGAGCAGTTCTTC.

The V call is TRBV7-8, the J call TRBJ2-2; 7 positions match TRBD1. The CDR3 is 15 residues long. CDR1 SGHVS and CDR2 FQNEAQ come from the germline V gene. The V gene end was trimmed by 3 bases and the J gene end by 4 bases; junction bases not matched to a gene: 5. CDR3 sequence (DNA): TGTGCCAGCAGCTTGTGGGACAGTCTCACCGGGGAGCTGTTTTTT. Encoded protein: CASSLWDSLTGELFF.

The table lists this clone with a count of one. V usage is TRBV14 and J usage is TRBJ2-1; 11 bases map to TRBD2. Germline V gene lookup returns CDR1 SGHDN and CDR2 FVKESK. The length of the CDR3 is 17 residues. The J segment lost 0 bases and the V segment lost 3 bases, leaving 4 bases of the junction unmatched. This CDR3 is CASSHLTSGGSYNEQFF. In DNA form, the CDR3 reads TGTGCCAGCAGCCACCTTACTAGCGGGGGCTCCTACAATGAGCAGTTCTTC.

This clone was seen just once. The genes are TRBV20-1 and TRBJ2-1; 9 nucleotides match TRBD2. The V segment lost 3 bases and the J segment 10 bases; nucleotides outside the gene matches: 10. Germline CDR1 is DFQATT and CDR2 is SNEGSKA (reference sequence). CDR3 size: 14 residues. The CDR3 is CSASPRTSVGEQFF. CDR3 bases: TGCAGTGCTAGTCCTCGGACTAGCGTAGGCGAGCAGTTCTTC.

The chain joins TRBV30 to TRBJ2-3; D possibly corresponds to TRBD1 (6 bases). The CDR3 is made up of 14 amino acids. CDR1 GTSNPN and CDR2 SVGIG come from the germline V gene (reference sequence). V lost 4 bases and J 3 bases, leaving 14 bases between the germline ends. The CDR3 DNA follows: TGTGCCTGGAATACACAGGGTATTACAGATACGCAGTATTTT. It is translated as CAWNTQGITDTQYF. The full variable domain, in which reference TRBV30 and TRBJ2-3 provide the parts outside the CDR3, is SQTIHQWPATLVQPVGSPLSLECTVEGTSNPNLYWYRQAAGRGLQLLFYSVGIGQISSEVPQNLSASRPQDRQFILSSKKLLLSDSGFYLCAWNTQGITDTQYFGPGTRLTVL.

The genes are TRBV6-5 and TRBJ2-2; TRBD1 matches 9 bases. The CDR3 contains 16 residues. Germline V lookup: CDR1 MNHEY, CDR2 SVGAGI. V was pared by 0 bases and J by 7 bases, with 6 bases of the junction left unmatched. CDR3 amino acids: CASSYSGTGSFGELFF. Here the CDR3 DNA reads TGTGCCAGCAGTTACTCCGGGACAGGGTCGTTCGGGGAGCTGTTTTTT.

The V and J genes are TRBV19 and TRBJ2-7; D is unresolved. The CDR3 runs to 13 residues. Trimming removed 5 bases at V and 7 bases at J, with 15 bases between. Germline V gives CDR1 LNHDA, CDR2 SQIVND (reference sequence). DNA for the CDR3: TGTGCCAGTAGTTCGACACCATTCGGTGAGCAGTACTTC. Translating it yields CASSSTPFGEQYF.

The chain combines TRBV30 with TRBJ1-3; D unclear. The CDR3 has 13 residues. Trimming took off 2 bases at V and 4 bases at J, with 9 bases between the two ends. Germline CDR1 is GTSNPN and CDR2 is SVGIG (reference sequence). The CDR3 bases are TGTGCCTGGAGTCTTTTTCTAGGAAACACCATATATTTT. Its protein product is CAWSLFLGNTIYF.

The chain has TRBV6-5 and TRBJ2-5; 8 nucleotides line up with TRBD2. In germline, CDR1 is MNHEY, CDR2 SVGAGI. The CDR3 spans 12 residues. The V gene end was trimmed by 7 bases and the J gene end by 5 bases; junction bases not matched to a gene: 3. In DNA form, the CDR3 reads TGTGCCAGCAACCCGGGGGGGGAGACCCAGTACTTC. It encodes CASNPGGETQYF.

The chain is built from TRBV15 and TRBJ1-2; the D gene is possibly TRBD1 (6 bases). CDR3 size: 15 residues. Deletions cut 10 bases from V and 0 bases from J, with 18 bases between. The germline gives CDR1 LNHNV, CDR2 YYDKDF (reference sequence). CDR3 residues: CAISGVGEANYGYTF. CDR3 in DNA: TGTGCCATTTCAGGGGTGGGGGAAGCTAACTATGGCTACACCTTC.

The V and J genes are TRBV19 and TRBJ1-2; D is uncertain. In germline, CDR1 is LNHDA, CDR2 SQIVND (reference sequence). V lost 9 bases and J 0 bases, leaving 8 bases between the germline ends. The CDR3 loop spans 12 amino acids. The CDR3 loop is CASRGANYGYTF. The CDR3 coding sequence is TGTGCCAGCCGAGGAGCTAACTATGGCTACACCTTC.

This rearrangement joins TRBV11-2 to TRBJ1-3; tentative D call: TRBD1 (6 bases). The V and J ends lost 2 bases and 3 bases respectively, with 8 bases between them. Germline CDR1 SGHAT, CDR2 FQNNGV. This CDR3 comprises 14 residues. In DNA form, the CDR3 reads TGTGCCAGCAGCTTAACAGGGATTGGAAACACCATATATTTT. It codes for CASSLTGIGNTIYF.

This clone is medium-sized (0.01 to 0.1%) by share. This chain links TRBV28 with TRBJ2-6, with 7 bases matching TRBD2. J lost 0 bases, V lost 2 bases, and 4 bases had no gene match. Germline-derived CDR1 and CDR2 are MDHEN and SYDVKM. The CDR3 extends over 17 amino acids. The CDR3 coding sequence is TGTGCCAGCAGTTTACTAACTAGCGACTCTGGGGCCAACGTCCTGACTTTC. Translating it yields CASSLLTSDSGANVLTF.

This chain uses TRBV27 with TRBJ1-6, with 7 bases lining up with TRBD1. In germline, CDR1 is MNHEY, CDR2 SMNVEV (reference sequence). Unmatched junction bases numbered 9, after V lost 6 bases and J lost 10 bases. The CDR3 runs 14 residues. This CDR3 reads CASSPTWTGSPLHF. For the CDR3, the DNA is TGTGCCAGCAGCCCGACTTGGACAGGCTCACCCCTCCACTTT.

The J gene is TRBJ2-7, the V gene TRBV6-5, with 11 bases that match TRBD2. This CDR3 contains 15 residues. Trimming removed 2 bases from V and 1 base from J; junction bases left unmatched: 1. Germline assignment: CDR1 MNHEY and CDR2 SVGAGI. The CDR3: CASSYIAGGSYEQYF. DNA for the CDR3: TGTGCCAGCAGTTACATAGCGGGAGGGTCCTACGAGCAGTACTTC.

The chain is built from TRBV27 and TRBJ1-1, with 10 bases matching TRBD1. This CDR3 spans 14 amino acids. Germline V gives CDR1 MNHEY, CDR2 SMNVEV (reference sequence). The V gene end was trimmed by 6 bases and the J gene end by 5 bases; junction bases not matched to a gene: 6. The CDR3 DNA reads TGTGCCAGCAGGTTGACAGGGGGCTTAACTGAAGCTTTCTTT. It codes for CASRLTGGLTEAFF.

CDR3 DNA: TGTGCCAGCAGCCCCGGGACTAGCGGGAGACTTGGGGAGCTGTTTTTT. This sequence encodes CASSPGTSGRLGELFF. The rearrangement links TRBV5-4 to TRBJ2-2, with 14 bases identical to TRBD2. This CDR3 has 16 residues. V lost 4 bases, J lost 8 bases, and 7 bases stayed unmatched. From germline, CDR1 is SGHNT and CDR2 YYREEE (reference sequence).

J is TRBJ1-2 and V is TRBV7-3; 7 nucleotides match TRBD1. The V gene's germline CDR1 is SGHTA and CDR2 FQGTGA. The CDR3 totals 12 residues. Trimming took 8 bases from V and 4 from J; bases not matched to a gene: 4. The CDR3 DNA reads TGTGCCAGCGGGGGACAGCTCTATGGCTACACCTTC. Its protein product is CASGGQLYGYTF. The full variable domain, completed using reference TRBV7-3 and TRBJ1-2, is GAGVSQTPSNKVTEKGKYVELRCDPISGHTALYWYRQSLGQGPEFLIYFQGTGAADDSGLPNDRFFAVRPEGSVSTLKIQRTERGDSAVYLCASGGQLYGYTFGSGTRLTVV.

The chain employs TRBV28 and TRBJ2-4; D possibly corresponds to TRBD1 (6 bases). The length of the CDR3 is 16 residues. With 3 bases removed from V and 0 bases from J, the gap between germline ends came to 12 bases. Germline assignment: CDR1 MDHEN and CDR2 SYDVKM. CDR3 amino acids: CASSFMGAKAKNIQYF. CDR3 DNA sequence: TGTGCCAGCAGTTTTATGGGGGCGAAAGCCAAAAACATTCAGTACTTC.

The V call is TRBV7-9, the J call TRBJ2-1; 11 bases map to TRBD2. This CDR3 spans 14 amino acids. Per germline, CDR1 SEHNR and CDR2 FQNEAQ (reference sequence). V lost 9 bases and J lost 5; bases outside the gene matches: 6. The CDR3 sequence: CASSVAGGDNEQFF. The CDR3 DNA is TGTGCCAGTAGCGTAGCGGGAGGGGACAATGAGCAGTTCTTC.

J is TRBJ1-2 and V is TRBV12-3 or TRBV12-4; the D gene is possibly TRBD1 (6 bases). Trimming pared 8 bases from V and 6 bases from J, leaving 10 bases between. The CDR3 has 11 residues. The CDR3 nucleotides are TGTGCCAGCCACAGGGCGGATGGCTACACCTTC. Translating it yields CASHRADGYTF.

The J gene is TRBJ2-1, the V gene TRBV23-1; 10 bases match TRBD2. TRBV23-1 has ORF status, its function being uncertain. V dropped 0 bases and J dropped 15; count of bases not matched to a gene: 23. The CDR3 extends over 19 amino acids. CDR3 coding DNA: TGCGCCAGCAGTCAATCCTTGGATTCCCTTTACCTAGCGGGAGCGGTCCCGTTCTTC. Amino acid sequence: CASSQSLDSLYLAGAVPFF.